The next 30 T cell receptor beta chains were all read from a single sample in a study of blood T cells in healthy people across ages. The use of a sample-barcoded 5' primer and a J-beta primer mix characterized a second PCR of roughly 6 to 12 cycles. TCRdb used MiXCR to reprocess the 5' RACE reads, holding one entry per CDR3 protein. The sample holds about 1.5 million distinct CDR3 sequences, roughly 45% seen once. The sample comprised blood. The receptors shown here come from a woman aged 18-29 years in good health.

The gene calls are TRBV7-2 and TRBJ2-7, with no clear D. Germline CDR1 reads SGHTA; CDR2 reads FQGNSA. This CDR3 is 15 amino acids long. The germline V and J ends were trimmed by 5 bases and 4 bases, with 18 bases remaining between them. The CDR3 DNA reads as TGTGCCAGCAGCCGCGACTGGGAACTGGGGTACGAGCAGTACTTC. Translation gives CASSRDWELGYEQYF.

This clonotype came up a few times. The rearrangement joins TRBV6-6 to TRBJ1-2; maybe TRBD1 (5 bases). Per germline, CDR1 MNHNY and CDR2 SVGAGI (reference sequence). Trimming took 8 bases from V and 4 from J, leaving 14 bases between them. CDR3 length: 13 amino acids. The CDR3 DNA reads as TGTGCCAGCGCCGGGACCGATGCCTATGGCTACACCTTC. This translates into CASAGTDAYGYTF.

The V call is TRBV5-1, the J call TRBJ2-2, with TRBD2 identical over 8 bases. The trim removed 7 bases at V and 6 bases at J, leaving 11 bases unmatched. The CDR3 spans 15 residues. CDR1 and CDR2 (germline): SGHRS, YFSETQ. The CDR3 region is CASRDDGLASGELFF. CDR3 nucleotides: TGCGCCAGCCGGGATGATGGACTAGCATCCGGGGAGCTGTTTTTT.

This clonotype was observed a handful of times. The rearrangement uses TRBV18 and TRBJ2-7, with 10 positions matching TRBD1. Germline V gene sequence: CDR1 KGHSH, CDR2 LQKENI. The CDR3 consists of 15 residues. V lost 8 bases and J lost 0; bases outside the gene matches: 7. CDR3 residues: CASAYDRGHSYEQYF. Written as DNA, the CDR3 is TGTGCCAGCGCTTACGACAGGGGGCACTCCTACGAGCAGTACTTC.

The CDR3 DNA sequence: TGTGCCAGCAGTTACCGGCCGGGACAAGTGGATGGCTACACCTTC. It is translated as CASSYRPGQVDGYTF. The chain links TRBV6-5 to TRBJ1-2; D perhaps matches TRBD1 (6 bases). CDR1 and CDR2 from the germline V gene are MNHEY and SVGAGI. The CDR3 runs 15 residues. Trimming pared 2 bases from V and 6 bases from J, leaving 16 bases between.

This clonotype occurred a few times. CDR3 in amino acids: CASSSVLQDTQYF. In DNA, the CDR3 is TGTGCCAGCAGCTCGGTATTACAAGATACGCAGTATTTT. The chain is built from TRBV7-6 and TRBJ2-3; D unclear. Germline V gene data show CDR1 as SGHVS and CDR2 as FNYEAQ. The germline V and J ends were trimmed by 4 bases and 5 bases, with 10 bases remaining between them. This CDR3 has 13 residues.

J is TRBJ2-7 and V is TRBV29-1, with TRBD1 matching over 11 bases. The V and J ends lost 4 bases and 0 bases, in that order; junction bases with no gene match: 8. This CDR3 region has 16 residues. The germline V gene has CDR1 SQVTM and CDR2 ANQGSEA. CDR3 DNA sequence: TGCAGCGTTGGGGGCGCCGGGACAGGGGGCTCCTACGAGCAGTACTTC. This translates into CSVGGAGTGGSYEQYF.

V gene TRBV5-6 combines with J gene TRBJ2-7; 7 nucleotides line up with TRBD1. Germline loops: CDR1 SGHDT, CDR2 YYEEEE. This CDR3 is built from 15 residues. After removal of 3 bases from V and 4 bases from J, the junction contained 10 bases not matched to a gene. The CDR3 spells CASSSGQRPPYEQYF. The DNA for the CDR3 is TGTGCCAGCAGCTCGGGACAGAGGCCCCCATACGAGCAGTACTTC.

This clonotype was counted once. The rearrangement uses TRBV10-1 and TRBJ2-7; perhaps D is TRBD1 or TRBD2 (5 bases each). The V and J ends lost 2 bases and 2 bases respectively, with 13 bases between them. Germline CDR1 WNHNN, CDR2 SYGVQD (reference sequence). The CDR3 extends over 15 amino acids. The CDR3 bases are TGCGCCAGCAGTGAGGAGGGCAGGGTTCCCTACGAGCAGTACTTC. This sequence encodes CASSEEGRVPYEQYF.

The chain combines TRBV20-1 with TRBJ1-4, with unresolved D. The CDR3 consists of 14 residues. V was clipped by 2 bases and J by 5 bases, with 12 bases between them. The germline V gene encodes CDR1 DFQATT and CDR2 SNEGSKA (reference sequence). The CDR3 DNA sequence: TGCAGTGCTAGAAGGGATCCCTGGAATGAAAAACTGTTTTTT. It specifies CSARRDPWNEKLFF.

This chain connects TRBV12-5 to TRBJ2-4, with TRBD1 identical over 10 bases. The J call is uncertain, as TRBJ2-7 better fits the DNA end. Germline V gene sequence: CDR1 LGHNT, CDR2 FRNRAP. The CDR3 extends over 12 amino acids. The DNA of the CDR3 is TGTGCTAGTTGGACAGGGGGAGCCGAGCAGTACTTC. Protein: CASWTGGAEQYF.

The chain links TRBV30 to TRBJ2-7, with D possibly TRBD1 on 5 matching bases. Per germline, CDR1 GTSNPN and CDR2 SVGIG (reference sequence). Trimming removed 5 bases from V and 2 bases from J, with 13 bases in between. CDR3 length equals 13 residues. The CDR3: CAWGQGLTYEQYF. The CDR3 region has the DNA TGTGCCTGGGGGCAGGGCCTGACCTACGAGCAGTACTTC.

The chain has TRBV6-6 and TRBJ1-1, with a tentative D call TRBD1 (5 bases). CDR1 is MNHNY and CDR2 is SVGAGI in the germline V gene (reference sequence). With 6 bases removed from V and 10 bases from J, the gap between germline ends came to 21 bases. This CDR3 has 14 amino acids. The CDR3 DNA reads as TGTGCCAGCAGCCACGGGATAGACCAGGGTGGAGCTTTCTTT. Protein product: CASSHGIDQGGAFF.

This clonotype was detected once. The V call is TRBV5-1, the J call TRBJ2-4; 8 bases fit TRBD1. This CDR3 contains 13 residues. Germline V gene data show CDR1 as SGHRS and CDR2 as YFSETQ. V shed 1 base, J shed 13 bases, and the junction held 7 bases outside the gene matches. DNA for the CDR3: TGCGCCAGCAGCTTGCAGGGGGCGGATGAGCAGTACTTC. Its translation: CASSLQGADEQYF.

A few counts support this clonotype. The chain joins TRBV29-1 to TRBJ2-1, with a tentative D call TRBD1 (5 bases). This CDR3 has 10 amino acids. V shed 8 bases and J shed 7 bases, with 9 bases lying between them. The germline gives CDR1 SQVTM, CDR2 ANQGSEA. The CDR3 DNA reads TGCAGCACCCGACAGAATGAGCAGTTCTTC. Translating it yields CSTRQNEQFF.

V is TRBV7-2 and J is TRBJ1-2; no clear D gene. The CDR3 has 12 residues. Germline V CDR1 and CDR2: SGHTA, FQGNSA. The V and J ends lost 6 bases and 3 bases respectively, with 8 bases between them. CDR3 protein: CASRGRDYGYTF. CDR3 coding DNA: TGTGCCAGCAGAGGGCGAGACTATGGCTACACCTTC.

This clonotype was detected a few times. The chain links TRBV5-1 to TRBJ2-7, with TRBD1 identical over 8 bases. The CDR3 runs to 15 residues. CDR1 and CDR2 from the germline V gene are SGHRS and YFSETQ. With V trimmed by 2 bases and J by 1 base, 5 bases remained unmatched. This chain's CDR3 is CASSFAGGASYEQYF. In DNA form, the CDR3 reads TGCGCCAGCAGCTTTGCAGGGGGCGCGTCCTACGAGCAGTACTTC.

This clonotype was seen only once. Since a much larger clone is just one base distant, this may be a read error. The V call is TRBV20-1, the J call TRBJ2-1; D is perhaps TRBD2 (6 bases). The V end was cut by 5 bases, the J end by 3 bases, with 14 bases between. In germline, CDR1 is DFQATT, CDR2 SNEGSKA (reference sequence). This CDR3 is 14 amino acids long. The CDR3 loop reads CSAGSLAYYNEQFF. For the CDR3, the DNA is TGCAGTGCTGGATCGCTAGCGTACTACAATGAGCAGTTCTTC.

V is TRBV5-1 and J is TRBJ1-1, with 9 nucleotides matching TRBD1. Per the germline V gene, CDR1 is SGHRS and CDR2 is YFSETQ. V lost 3 bases, J lost 4 bases, and 10 bases stayed unmatched. This CDR3 contains 16 residues. The CDR3 bases are TGCGCCAGCAGCTACCAGGCCGGGACAGGGCTCACTGAAGCTTTCTTT. It codes for CASSYQAGTGLTEAFF.

This chain uses TRBV12-3 or TRBV12-4 with TRBJ2-7; TRBD2 aligns across 9 bases. The CDR3 spans 15 residues. Trimming cost V 1 base and J 4 bases; bases outside gene matches: 5. DNA for the CDR3: TGTGCCAGCAGTTTAGAGGCGACTAGCGGATACGAGCAGTACTTC. This sequence encodes CASSLEATSGYEQYF.

The V gene is TRBV20-1, the J gene TRBJ2-7, with a tentative D call TRBD1 (5 bases). The CDR3 sequence is 16 residues long. Germline CDR1 reads DFQATT; CDR2 reads SNEGSKA (reference sequence). V lost 0 bases and J 4 bases, leaving 19 bases between the germline ends. CDR3: CSARERAGLSLYEQYF. CDR3 sequence (DNA): TGCAGTGCTAGAGAACGTGCAGGGCTCTCTTTATACGAGCAGTACTTC.

In this sample, this clonotype turned up a few times. V and J are TRBV12-3 or TRBV12-4 and TRBJ1-1, with unresolved D. Trimming stripped 6 bases from V and 3 bases from J, with 11 bases between. This CDR3 comprises 13 residues. CDR3 region: CASRLDRYTEAFF. The DNA for the CDR3 is TGTGCCAGCAGACTGGACCGGTACACTGAAGCTTTCTTT.

This sequence joins TRBV11-2 and TRBJ2-7; the D gene could be TRBD1 or TRBD2 (5 bases each). Germline V lookup: CDR1 SGHAT, CDR2 FQNNGV. Trimming removed 1 base at V and 9 bases at J, with 28 bases between. The CDR3 has 18 residues. DNA for the CDR3: TGTGCCAGCAGCTTAGGAAAAGGGACGGCGGTTTTGAGAAATGGGCAGTACTTC. This gives the protein CASSLGKGTAVLRNGQYF. Looking up the rest from reference TRBV11-2 and TRBJ2-7 gives the full variable domain: EAGVAQSPRYKIIEKRQSVAFWCNPISGHATLYWYQQILGQGPKLLIQFQNNGVVDDSQLPKDRFSAERLKGVDSTLKIQPAKLEDSAVYLCASSLGKGTAVLRNGQYFGPGTRLTVT.

V gene TRBV2 combines with J gene TRBJ2-1; TRBD1 is a possible D gene (7 bases). Germline CDR1 reads SNHLY; CDR2 reads FYNNEI. The CDR3 has 13 residues. Trimming removed 5 bases from V and 10 bases from J, with 15 bases in between. The CDR3 DNA reads as TGTGCCAGCAGTCGAGGGGGCGGGGCCGAGCAGTTCTTC. The encoded protein is CASSRGGGAEQFF.

The CDR3, as DNA: TGTGCCAGCAGTTACCAGTCTAGCGGGAAAAACATTCAGTACTTC. Translation: CASSYQSSGKNIQYF. The chain has TRBV6-6 and TRBJ2-4, with 8 bases matching TRBD2. V gave up 2 bases and J gave up 4 bases; unmatched junction bases: 4. The CDR3 spans 15 residues. The germline CDR1 and CDR2 sequences are MNHNY and SVGAGI (reference sequence).

The genes are TRBV6-5 and TRBJ2-1, with 14 nucleotides matching TRBD2. CDR3 size: 15 residues. Germline V gene lookup returns CDR1 MNHEY and CDR2 SVGAGI. The junction had 3 bases not matched to a gene; V was cut back by 5 bases and J by 6 bases. The CDR3 DNA reads as TGTGCCAGCAGTCAGACTAGCGGGGGGGTCAATGAGCAGTTCTTC. Its translation: CASSQTSGGVNEQFF.

The rearrangement uses TRBV6-5 and TRBJ2-3; D not certain. This CDR3 has 13 amino acids. V was cut by 2 bases and J by 2 bases, with 5 bases left in between. Per germline, CDR1 MNHEY and CDR2 SVGAGI. The chain's CDR3 is CASSYVLTDTQYF. The DNA of the CDR3 is TGTGCCAGCAGTTACGTTCTCACAGATACGCAGTATTTT.

This clonotype has a handful of counts. This chain uses TRBV20-1 with TRBJ2-3; D is unclear. V was pared by 2 bases and J by 3 bases, with 3 bases between. Germline CDR1 and CDR2: DFQATT and SNEGSKA (reference sequence). The CDR3 sequence is 11 residues long. The CDR3 reads CSARMTDTQYF. The DNA for the CDR3 is TGCAGTGCTAGAATGACAGATACGCAGTATTTT.

This clonotype was picked up a small number of times. The rearrangement links TRBV9 to TRBJ1-2, with D unresolved. This CDR3 is 12 amino acids long. Germline CDR1 is SGDLS and CDR2 is YYNGEE. The V gene lost 0 bases and the J gene lost 4 bases, with 4 bases spanning the gap. The CDR3 DNA sequence: TGTGCCAGCAGCGTAGAGGCCTATGGCTACACCTTC. Translated, it gives CASSVEAYGYTF.

The V gene is TRBV7-2, the J gene TRBJ1-3; D not resolved. Trimming stripped 4 bases from V and 1 base from J, with 11 bases between. This CDR3 is built from 15 residues. Looked up from germline, CDR1 is SGHTA and CDR2 is FQGNSA. The CDR3 loop is CASSYRTESGNTIYF. The CDR3 DNA reads TGTGCCAGCAGCTATAGGACGGAGTCTGGAAACACCATATATTTT.